The present TCR beta chain was sequenced within a study of control samples from healthy donors and cancer patients. Data came from immunoSEQ multiplex PCR; TCRdb stores just in-frame clones and leaves some out. The sample holds some 95,000 clones, about 91% seen once. The source of this sequence is a man aged 30-40 years in good health. Sequencing input: blood.

CDR3 amino acids: CASSPGTWYEQYF. CDR3 DNA sequence: TGTGCCAGCAGTCCTGGGACATGGTACGAGCAGTACTTC. This rearrangement joins TRBV27 to TRBJ2-7; possible D gene TRBD1, 6 bases. The germline V gene has CDR1 MNHEY and CDR2 SMNVEV (reference sequence). V dropped 5 bases and J dropped 4 bases, with 12 bases sitting between them. The CDR3 runs to 13 residues.